Included here is one T cell receptor beta chain sequence, with context. Its antigen is not identified. Profiling relied on immunoSEQ multiplex PCR, and the TCRdb table lists in-frame clones only, not all of them. The top ten hold around 0.14% of the sample, which has millions of clones, around nine tenths seen once. This sample stems from a study of shared clonotypes between healthy human individuals. Background on the study: Contributing individuals were a couple of females and three males aged 18 to 49. Three plates each covered CD4 naive and memory; CD8 naive two, CD8 memory one.

The CDR3 is 14 amino acids. Germline CDR1 is ENHRY and CDR2 is SYGVKD. Trimming removed 1 base from V and 6 bases from J; junction bases left unmatched: 5. Study results and limitations: For sorted subsets, rarefaction showed incomplete sequencing despite large depth.

The receptor's source is a man aged 18 to 30 in good health. V and J are TRBV10-3 and TRBJ1-2, with 7 bases that match TRBD1. The sample comprised naive CD4+ T cells sorted from blood. Subset denoted: CD45RA+ positively selected. DNA for the CDR3: TGTGCCATCAGTGAGTTGGCACAGGGGAATGGCTACACCTTC. It yields the protein CAISELAQGNGYTF.